What follows are 3 T cell receptor beta chains derived from one specimen sequenced in a study of PD-L1 blockade in urothelial cancer. Some clones are missing from TCRdb's copy, which holds only in-frame ones; the method was immunoSEQ multiplex PCR. The sample shows tens of thousands of clones, about nine tenths of them seen only once. The sample's time point: peripheral blood 6 weeks after treatment start. Sequenced material: PBMCs, taken around atezolizumab (anti-PD-L1) treatment. The receptors come from a man older than 75 with urothelial cancer.

The chain recombines TRBV6-4 with TRBJ1-2, with D perhaps TRBD1 (5 bases). The V end lost 6 bases, the J end lost 2 bases, and 16 bases lay between the germline ends. This CDR3 has 15 residues. CDR1 and CDR2 from the germline V gene are MRHNA and SNTAGT. CDR3 amino acids: CASSEGPGGNYGYTF. For the CDR3, the DNA is TGTGCCAGCAGCGAAGGTCCGGGGGGAAACTATGGCTACACCTTC.

V and J are TRBV5-4 and TRBJ1-2; D might be TRBD1 (5 bases). Germline V gene sequence: CDR1 SGHNT, CDR2 YYREEE (reference sequence). This CDR3 has 17 residues. Trimming shortened V by 4 bases and J by 3 bases, and 22 bases separated the two germline ends. The CDR3 DNA sequence: TGTGCCAGCAGCCCAGAGGAGGGACTGGATTCCCACTATGGCTACACCTTC. This gives the protein CASSPEEGLDSHYGYTF.

The V call is TRBV5-5, the J call TRBJ2-1, with TRBD2 matching over 13 bases. The J segment lost 7 bases and the V segment lost 3 bases, leaving 4 bases of the junction unmatched. The CDR3 covers 15 residues. CDR1 and CDR2 from the germline V gene are SGHKS and YYEKEE (reference sequence). The CDR3 DNA is TGTGCCAGCAGCTGGAGGACTAGCGGGAGTAATGAGCAGTTCTTC. Translation: CASSWRTSGSNEQFF.